The present T cell receptor (beta chain) was sequenced within a study of CD8+CD57+ T cells in acquired aplastic anemia. It was genomic DNA that served as the template for profiling TCR beta VDJ and CDR3. Using its own MiXCR run on the reads, TCRdb lists one record per CDR3 protein. The sample has about 160,000 distinct CDR3 sequences, 40% to 60% seen once. Individuals selected for sequencing had exhibited CD8+CD57+ cell expansion on flow cytometry. Sampling of blood occurred while the patients had still received no therapy. Germline CDR1 and CDR2: SGDLS and YYNGEE. The CDR3 is 14 amino acids. This clonotype has ten or more counts. At one boundary the junction diverges from the germline segment, which might be a read error.

The sequence was obtained from a human donor with aplastic anemia. The chain employs TRBV9 and TRBJ1-1, with D possibly TRBD1 on 5 matching bases. Sequenced: sorted CD4+, CD8+, or CD8+CD57+ T cells (not recorded which) from PBMCs. CDR3 amino acids: CASTVGDLNTEAFF. The CDR3 nucleotides are TGTGCCAGCACCGTAGGGGATTTGAACACTGAAGCTTTCTTT.